A single TCR beta chain is shown here with its context. This CDR3 is 18 amino acids long. Germline V gene sequence: CDR1 SGHRS, CDR2 YFSETQ. Trimming took 4 bases from V and 1 from J; bases not matched to a gene: 8. The data derive from a study of shared clonotypes between healthy human individuals. The assay was immunoSEQ multiplex PCR, and TCRdb's table has in-frame clones only and misses some. The sample lists about a million clones, 77% occurring once. The sequence derives from a man aged 18 to 35 in good health. Some clones in this sample may be carry-over from other donors' samples. This chain links TRBV5-1 with TRBJ2-5; 15 positions agree with TRBD2. The sample comprised memory CD4+ T cells from PBMCs. Subset reported: CD45RA-negative fraction. CDR3 sequence (DNA): TGCGCCAGCAGCGCGGGGGGACTAGCGGGAGGTGGCCAAGAGACCCAGTACTTC. Its translation is CASSAGGLAGGGQETQYF.